This TCR beta chain was recovered during a study of shared clonotypes between healthy human individuals. Overall study context: The study used three CD4 naive, three CD4 memory, two CD8 naive and one CD8 memory plate per donor. Study results and caveats: Sampling included only blood; tissue repertoires likely differ.

All the donors were Caucasian adults who lived in Nashville, Tennessee. The study separated CD4+ cells into CD45RA+ naive and CD45RA-negative memory subsets. The CDR3 has 14 residues. Per germline, CDR1 MGHDK and CDR2 SYGVNS. V was clipped by 2 bases and J by 7 bases; unmatched bases: 5. Sequencing was performed with immunoSEQ multiplex PCR; in TCRdb, only in-frame clones are kept and a portion is missing. Counted here are about 660,000 clones, roughly 70% occurring once; the ten biggest clones make up over 1.5%. As regards this clone: As yet, its antigen is unknown.

The gene calls are TRBV25-1 and TRBJ2-1; 7 bases match TRBD1. The TCR sequence derives from a woman in her twenties or thirties in good health. Sample: memory CD4+ T cells sorted from blood. Subset defined: CD45RA-negative fraction. CDR3 residues: CASSEARGRNEQFF. CDR3 nucleotides: TGTGCCAGCAGTGAAGCGAGGGGGCGGAATGAGCAGTTCTTC.